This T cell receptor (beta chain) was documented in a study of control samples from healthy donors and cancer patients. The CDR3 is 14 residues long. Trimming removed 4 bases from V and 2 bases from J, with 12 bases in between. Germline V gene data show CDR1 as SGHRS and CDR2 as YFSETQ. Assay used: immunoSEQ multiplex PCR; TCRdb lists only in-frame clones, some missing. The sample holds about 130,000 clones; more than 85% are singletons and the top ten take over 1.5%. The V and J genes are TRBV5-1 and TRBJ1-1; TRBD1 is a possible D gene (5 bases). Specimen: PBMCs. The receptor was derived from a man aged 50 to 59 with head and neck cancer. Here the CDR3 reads CASSRAGLNTEAFF. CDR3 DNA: TGCGCCAGCAGCCGCGCAGGGCTTAACACTGAAGCTTTCTTT.